This is a list of T cell receptor beta chains from one sample in a study of cytomegalovirus exposure and HLA in healthy donors. Assay: immunoSEQ multiplex PCR; the TCRdb copy retains only in-frame clones and omits some. The sample holds approximately 89,000 clones; 85% are singletons and the top ten take 6.5% to 9%. Source material: PBMCs. These receptors originate from a man between 40 and 49 years old in good health and CMV-seropositive. Both conserved end residues are part of each CDR3. The order of the fields is clone size, V gene, CDR3 protein. Clone size is stated in some rows and not others, as once, few, many or a class when expanded.

>few|TRBV11-2
CASSLVPGSYEQYF
>once|TRBV5-1
CASSFGQINEKLFF
>-|TRBV29-1
CSVEDYDRDRGSYEQYF
>-|TRBV14
CASSLPGQLNYGYTF
>-|TRBV19
CASEGQAGTGTGELFF
>-|TRBV2
CASSGGQGYSPLHF
>-|TRBV9
CASSVTTQETQYF
>-|TRBV4-2
CASSQDVGVSYNEQFF
>-|TRBV30
CAWSGDLGSGNTIYF
>-|TRBV15
CATSRARLDGNEQFF
>once|TRBV27
CASSSLAGAGANVLTF
>few|TRBV11-3
CASSPDKGNTIYF
>-|TRBV6-5
CASSRGEGYGYTF
>once|TRBV19
CASSLRPSGPYNEQFF
>-|TRBV28
CASSFHRGQGEQYF
>-|TRBV11-3
CASSLTSSGNTIYF
>-|TRBV18
CASSPIRTSGSYNEQFF
>-|TRBV28
CASSYGGGGRDEQYF
>-|TRBV18
CASSPRTSVGQDTQYF
>once|TRBV14
CASSRDRGFTGELFF
>-|TRBV5-4
CASSFKGGGNEKLFF
>-|TRBV6-1
CASSHRDRSGYTF
>-|TRBV19
CASSSPGLAGAGDTQYF
>-|TRBV9
CASSVGLATTDTQYF
>-|TRBV4-2
CASSQTHSGGYNEQFF
>-|TRBV5-1
CASSLTSGSSDTQYF
>once|TRBV11-2
CASSLGGLRHGYTF
>once|TRBV5-6
CASSVTPGHYYEQYF
>-|TRBV15
CATSREGFLGRAGLAASDTQYF
>-|TRBV18
CASSPRGRANEQYF
>-|TRBV5-1
CASRAGTANTGELFF
>once|TRBV11-2
CASSPYQETQYF
>-|TRBV4-2
CASSQGLGSSGRTPGNEQFF
>-|TRBV7-2
CASSLVGQTYNEQFF
>-|TRBV11-2
CASSPGDSTQYF
>-|TRBV5-4
CASSSVLAGAYNEQFF
>-|TRBV5-1
CASHEPGQRSYGYTF
>-|TRBV5-1
CASSHPRTGVDTEAFF
>-|TRBV28
CASSLPHRTQYF
>-|TRBV15
CAAEGGSTDTQYF
>-|TRBV2
CASRRTGESYEQYF
>-|TRBV7-7
CASSPGLAGDEQFF
>once|TRBV5-6
CASSLGLAGDNEQFF
>-|TRBV19
CASSSGTSGVRETQYF
>-|TRBV5-1
CASSSGQGYSPLHF
>-|TRBV5-1
CAGSFQTGDGETQYF
>-|TRBV9
CASSVETSNEQYF
>-|TRBV15
CATSIDRGSYGYTF
>-|TRBV19
CASSETGATNYGYTF
>-|TRBV6-1
CASSEEWDSDYEQYF
>-|TRBV27
CASRPVEARSTGELFF
>-|TRBV2
CASSRGSNQPQHF
>-|TRBV2
CASSPQGSPEAFF
>-|TRBV9
CASSSNQETQYF
>medium-sized|TRBV28
CASSSHWERWETQYF
>-|TRBV11-2
CASSIQGVSAYEQYF
>-|TRBV5-1
CASSGGLVYNEQFF